Following are 12 T cell receptor beta chains from one sample sequenced in a study of T cell responses to AZD1222 COVID-19 vaccine. Produced via immunoSEQ multiplex PCR; TCRdb's table is partial and in-frame only. The repertoire holds 100,000 to 120,000 clones, with 89% as singletons. Specimen: peripheral blood, collected 28 days after the second AZD1222 dose. Every receptor here comes from an adult who received the AZD1222 COVID-19 vaccine.

The rearrangement uses TRBV7-2 and TRBJ2-7; weak D call: TRBD2 (7 bases). Germline V gene sequence: CDR1 SGHTA, CDR2 FQGNSA. V shed 3 bases and J shed 9 bases, with 21 bases lying between them. The CDR3 is 15 amino acids. The CDR3 protein is CASSFPAPRGGGQYF. DNA for the CDR3: TGTGCCAGCAGCTTCCCCGCCCCCAGGGGAGGGGGGCAGTACTTC.

V is TRBV27 and J is TRBJ2-1; no clear D. CDR1 and CDR2 from the germline V gene are MNHEY and SMNVEV (reference sequence). Trimming removed 4 bases from V and 4 bases from J, with 17 bases in between. The CDR3 loop spans 16 amino acids. The chain's CDR3 is CASSSPEGIGYNEQFF. The CDR3 nucleotides read TGTGCCAGCAGTTCCCCAGAAGGGATAGGATACAATGAGCAGTTCTTC.

In its sample, this clone was seen once. The CDR3 sequence is CASSLSGGNSPLHF. CDR3 DNA sequence: TGTGCCAGCAGTTTATCGGGGGGGAATTCACCCCTCCACTTT. The chain is built from TRBV27 and TRBJ1-6; perhaps TRBD1 as D (5 bases). CDR1 and CDR2 (germline): MNHEY, SMNVEV (reference sequence). Deletions cut 0 bases from V and 7 bases from J, with 7 bases between. CDR3 size: 14 residues.

V is TRBV28 and J is TRBJ1-6, with TRBD1 as a possible D gene (6 bases). The CDR3 contains 15 residues. Per the germline V gene, CDR1 is MDHEN and CDR2 is SYDVKM. Trimming removed 6 bases at V and 8 bases at J, with 17 bases between. The CDR3 reads CASRGATGSDSPLHF. Here the CDR3 DNA reads TGTGCCAGCAGGGGGGCTACAGGGTCTGATTCACCCCTCCACTTT.

This clone was seen once. The J gene is TRBJ1-4, the V gene TRBV2; possible D gene TRBD1, 6 bases. Germline CDR1 and CDR2: SNHLY and FYNNEI. The germline V and J ends were trimmed by 3 bases and 8 bases, with 16 bases remaining between them. The CDR3 contains 15 residues. The CDR3 nucleotides read TGTGCCAGCAGTGATGGCGCACAGGGAGGAGAAAAACTGTTTTTT. Amino acids: CASSDGAQGGEKLFF.

V usage is TRBV5-1 and J usage is TRBJ1-2; D may be TRBD1 (5 bases). Germline CDR1 and CDR2: SGHRS and YFSETQ. The CDR3 is 14 amino acids. The V gene lost 4 bases and the J gene lost 6 bases, with 16 bases spanning the gap. The CDR3 protein is CASSISTDGDGYTF. The CDR3 coding sequence is TGCGCCAGCAGCATTTCGACAGATGGAGATGGCTACACCTTC.

The chain employs TRBV12-3 or TRBV12-4 and TRBJ2-1; tentatively, D is TRBD1 (5 bases). The CDR3 consists of 11 residues. V gave up 4 bases and J gave up 10 bases, with 8 bases separating them. This CDR3 is CASSSSGEQFF. The CDR3 DNA sequence: TGTGCCAGCAGTTCGTCAGGGGAGCAGTTCTTC.

The V gene is TRBV4-1, the J gene TRBJ2-7, with unresolved D. The V and J ends lost 2 bases and 5 bases respectively, with 16 bases between them. CDR3 length: 15 residues. Per germline, CDR1 MGHRA and CDR2 YSYEKL. The CDR3 DNA is TGCGCCAGCAGCCAATCGGAGCAGGCTTGGGACGAGCAGTACTTC. Translated: CASSQSEQAWDEQYF.

The chain carries TRBV4-1 and TRBJ2-1; TRBD2 aligns across 13 bases. V was pared by 3 bases and J by 8 bases, with 4 bases of the junction left unmatched. The CDR3 sequence is 15 residues long. Germline V CDR1 and CDR2: MGHRA, YSYEKL. Here the CDR3 reads CASSQGLAGFDEQFF. The CDR3 DNA is TGCGCCAGCAGCCAGGGACTAGCGGGATTCGATGAGCAGTTCTTC.

The chain carries TRBV6-6 and TRBJ2-1, with a possible D match to TRBD1 (6 bases). Germline V CDR1 and CDR2: MNHNY, SVGAGI (reference sequence). There are 11 residues in the CDR3. V dropped 7 bases and J dropped 8 bases, with 9 bases sitting between them. The CDR3 DNA is TGTGCCAGCAATAACAGGGATGAGCAGTTCTTC. This sequence encodes CASNNRDEQFF.

The chain employs TRBV7-6 and TRBJ2-2, with D unclear. CDR1 is SGHVS, CDR2 FNYEAQ, per germline. The ends were cut back, 7 bases at V and 6 bases at J, with 3 bases in the middle. The CDR3 contains 10 residues. The CDR3 spells CASTSGELFF. The CDR3 DNA reads TGTGCCAGCACATCCGGGGAGCTGTTTTTT. The whole variable domain, remainder taken from reference TRBV7-6 and TRBJ2-2, is GAGVSQSPRYKVTKRGQDVALRCDPISGHVSLYWYRQALGQGPEFLTYFNYEAQQDKSGLPNDRFSAERPEGSISTLTIQRTEQRDSAMYRCASTSGELFFGEGSRLTVL.

This clone was observed a few times. This sequence joins TRBV28 and TRBJ2-1; TRBD2 matches at 9 bases. The J segment lost 9 bases and the V segment lost 5 bases, leaving 14 bases of the junction unmatched. Germline CDR1 reads MDHEN; CDR2 reads SYDVKM. There are 16 residues in the CDR3. CDR3 in DNA: TGTGCCAGCAGTCGAACGGGACTAGCAGCACACGCTGAGCAGTTCTTC. Its translation: CASSRTGLAAHAEQFF.